The source of this T cell receptor beta chain is a study of response to subunit inactivated influenza vaccine. The study, taken as a whole, reports: The authors put forward the suggestion that each seasonal influenza vaccination may bring in only a limited number of new T cells.

The CDR3 covers 12 residues. Per germline, CDR1 ENHRY and CDR2 SYGVKD. V lost 3 bases and J 7 bases, leaving 9 bases between the germline ends. TCRdb re-called the RT-PCR reads with MiXCR, one entry per CDR3 protein. The table includes almost 600,000 distinct CDR3 sequences, 14% detected once. In this sample, this clonotype turned up a few times. Its target is unknown. The sample was PBMCs from blood, taken 11 to 12 days after vaccination. This TCR was sampled from a man between 50 and 59 years old who received an inactivated influenza vaccine. J is TRBJ1-2 and V is TRBV10-3; TRBD1 is a possible D gene (6 bases). The DNA for the CDR3 is TGTGCCATCAGTGATGACAGGATTGGCTACACCTTC. Residues: CAISDDRIGYTF.